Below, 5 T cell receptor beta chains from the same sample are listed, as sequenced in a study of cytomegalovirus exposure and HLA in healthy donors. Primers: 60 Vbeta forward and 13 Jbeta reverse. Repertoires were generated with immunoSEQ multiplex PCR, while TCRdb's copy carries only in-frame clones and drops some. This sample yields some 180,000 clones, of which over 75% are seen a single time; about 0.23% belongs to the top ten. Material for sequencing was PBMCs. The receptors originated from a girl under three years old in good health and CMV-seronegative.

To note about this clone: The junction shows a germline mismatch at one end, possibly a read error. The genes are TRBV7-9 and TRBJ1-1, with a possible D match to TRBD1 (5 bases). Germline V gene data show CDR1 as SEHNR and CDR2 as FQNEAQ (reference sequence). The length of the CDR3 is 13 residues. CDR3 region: CSSSLGGLTEAFF. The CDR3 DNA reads TGTTCCAGCAGTCTGGGGGGGTTAACTGAAGCTTTCTTT.

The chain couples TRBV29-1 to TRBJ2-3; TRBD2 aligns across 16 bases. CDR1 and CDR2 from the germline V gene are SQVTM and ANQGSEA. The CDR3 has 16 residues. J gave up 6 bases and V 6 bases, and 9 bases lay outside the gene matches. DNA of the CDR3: TGCAGCGTAGCCGGGACTAGCGGGAGGGTCGGGGATACGCAGTATTTT. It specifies CSVAGTSGRVGDTQYF.

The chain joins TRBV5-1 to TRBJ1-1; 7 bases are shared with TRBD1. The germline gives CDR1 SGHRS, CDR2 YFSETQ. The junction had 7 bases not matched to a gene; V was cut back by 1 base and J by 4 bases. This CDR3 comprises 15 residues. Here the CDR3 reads CASSLSPGGSTEAFF. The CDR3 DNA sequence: TGCGCCAGCAGCTTGAGTCCAGGGGGGAGCACTGAAGCTTTCTTT. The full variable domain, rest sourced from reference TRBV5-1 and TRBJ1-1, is KAGVTQTPRYLIKTRGQQVTLSCSPISGHRSVSWYQQTPGQGLQFLFEYFSETQRNKGNFPGRFSGRQFSNSRSEMNVSTLELGDSALYLCASSLSPGGSTEAFFGQGTRLTVV.

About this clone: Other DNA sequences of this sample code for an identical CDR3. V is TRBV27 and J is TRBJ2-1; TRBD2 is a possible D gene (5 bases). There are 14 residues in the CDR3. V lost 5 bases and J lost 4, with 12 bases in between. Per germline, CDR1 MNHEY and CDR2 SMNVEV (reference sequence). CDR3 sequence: CASSPPGVYNEQFF. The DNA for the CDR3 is TGTGCCAGCAGTCCACCCGGGGTTTACAATGAGCAGTTCTTC.

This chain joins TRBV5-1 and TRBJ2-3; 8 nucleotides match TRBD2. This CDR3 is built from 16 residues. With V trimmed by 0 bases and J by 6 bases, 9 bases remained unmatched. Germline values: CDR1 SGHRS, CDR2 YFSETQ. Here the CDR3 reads CASSLGSIAGRDTQYF. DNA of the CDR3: TGCGCCAGCAGCTTGGGAAGTATAGCGGGGAGGGATACGCAGTATTTT.